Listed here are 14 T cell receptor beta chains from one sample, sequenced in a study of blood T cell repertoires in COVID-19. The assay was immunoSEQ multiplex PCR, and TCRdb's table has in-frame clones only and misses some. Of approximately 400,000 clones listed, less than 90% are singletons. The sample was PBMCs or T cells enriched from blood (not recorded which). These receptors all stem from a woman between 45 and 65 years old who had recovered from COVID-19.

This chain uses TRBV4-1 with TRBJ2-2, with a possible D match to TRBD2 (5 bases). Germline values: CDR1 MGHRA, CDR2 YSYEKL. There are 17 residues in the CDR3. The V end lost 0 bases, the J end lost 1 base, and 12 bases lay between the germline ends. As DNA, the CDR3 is TGCGCCAGCAGCCAAGACGGTAGAGAGGGGAACACCGGGGAGCTGTTTTTT. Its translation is CASSQDGREGNTGELFF.

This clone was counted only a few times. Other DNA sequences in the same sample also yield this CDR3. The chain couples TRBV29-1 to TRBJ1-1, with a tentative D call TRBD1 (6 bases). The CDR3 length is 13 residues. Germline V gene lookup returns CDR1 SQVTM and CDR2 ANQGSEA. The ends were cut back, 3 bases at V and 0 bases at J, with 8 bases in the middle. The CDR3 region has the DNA TGCAGCGTTGAGACAGGCCTGAACACTGAAGCTTTCTTT. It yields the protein CSVETGLNTEAFF.

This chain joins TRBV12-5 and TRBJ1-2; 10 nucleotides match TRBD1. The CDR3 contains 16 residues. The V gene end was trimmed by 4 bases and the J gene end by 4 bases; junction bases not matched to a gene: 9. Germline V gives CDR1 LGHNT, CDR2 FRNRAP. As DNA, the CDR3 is TGTGCTAGTGGTTCGTTACCGGGACAGGGGATCTATGGCTACACCTTC. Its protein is CASGSLPGQGIYGYTF.

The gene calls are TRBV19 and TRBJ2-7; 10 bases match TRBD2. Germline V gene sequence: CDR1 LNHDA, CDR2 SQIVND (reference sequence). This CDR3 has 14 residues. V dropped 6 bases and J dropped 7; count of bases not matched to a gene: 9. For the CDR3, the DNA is TGTGCCAGTAGCCCCCTAGCGGGAGCAGGGGAGCAGTACTTC. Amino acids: CASSPLAGAGEQYF.

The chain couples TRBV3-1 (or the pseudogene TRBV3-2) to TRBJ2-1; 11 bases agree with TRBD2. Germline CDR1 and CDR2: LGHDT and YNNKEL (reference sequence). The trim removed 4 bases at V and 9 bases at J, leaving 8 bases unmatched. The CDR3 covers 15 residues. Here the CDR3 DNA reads TGTGCCAGCAGCCGAAATAGCGGGGGGGCAGGTGAGCAGTTCTTC. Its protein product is CASSRNSGGAGEQFF.

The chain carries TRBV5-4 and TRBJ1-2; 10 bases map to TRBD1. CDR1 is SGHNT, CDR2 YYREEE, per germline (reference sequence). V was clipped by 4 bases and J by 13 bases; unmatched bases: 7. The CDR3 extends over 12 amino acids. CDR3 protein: CASSGDRGIFTF. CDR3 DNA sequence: TGTGCCAGCAGCGGGGACAGGGGTATCTTCACCTTC.

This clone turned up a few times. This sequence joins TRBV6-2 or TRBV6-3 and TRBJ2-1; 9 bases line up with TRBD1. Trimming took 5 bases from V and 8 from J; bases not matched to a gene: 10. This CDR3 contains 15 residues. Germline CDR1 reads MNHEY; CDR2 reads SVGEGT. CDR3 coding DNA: TGTGCCAGCAGTGGGATGGACAGGGGACCCCATGAGCAGTTCTTC. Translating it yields CASSGMDRGPHEQFF.

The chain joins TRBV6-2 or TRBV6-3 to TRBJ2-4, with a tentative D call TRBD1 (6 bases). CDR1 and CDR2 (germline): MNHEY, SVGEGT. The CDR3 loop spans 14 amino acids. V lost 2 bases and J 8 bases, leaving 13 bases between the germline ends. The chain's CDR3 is CASSYGGPRDIQYF. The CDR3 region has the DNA TGTGCCAGCAGTTACGGGGGCCCGAGGGACATTCAGTACTTC.

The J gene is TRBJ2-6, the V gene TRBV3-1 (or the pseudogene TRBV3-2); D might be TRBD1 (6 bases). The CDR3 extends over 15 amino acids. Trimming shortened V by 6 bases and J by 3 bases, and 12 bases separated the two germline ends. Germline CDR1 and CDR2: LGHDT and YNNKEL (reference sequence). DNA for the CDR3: TGTGCCAGCAGGCCACAGGGTGGTGGGGCCAACGTCCTGACTTTC. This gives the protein CASRPQGGGANVLTF.

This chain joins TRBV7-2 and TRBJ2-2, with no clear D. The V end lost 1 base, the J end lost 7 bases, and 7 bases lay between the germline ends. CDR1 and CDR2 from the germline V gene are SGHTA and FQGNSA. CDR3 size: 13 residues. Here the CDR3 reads CASSLGTYGELFF. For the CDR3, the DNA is TGTGCCAGCAGCTTAGGTACTTACGGGGAGCTGTTTTTT.

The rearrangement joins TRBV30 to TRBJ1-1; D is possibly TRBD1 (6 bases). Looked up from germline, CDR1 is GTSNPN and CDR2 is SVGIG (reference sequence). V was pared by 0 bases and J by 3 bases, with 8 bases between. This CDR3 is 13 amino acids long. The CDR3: CAWSVQGHTEAFF. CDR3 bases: TGTGCCTGGAGTGTACAGGGTCACACTGAAGCTTTCTTT.

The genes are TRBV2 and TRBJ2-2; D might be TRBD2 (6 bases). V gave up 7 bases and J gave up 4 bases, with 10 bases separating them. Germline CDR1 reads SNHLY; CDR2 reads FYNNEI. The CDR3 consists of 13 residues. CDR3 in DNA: TGTGCCAGCAATCTCGGGGGCACCGGGGAGCTGTTTTTT. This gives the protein CASNLGGTGELFF. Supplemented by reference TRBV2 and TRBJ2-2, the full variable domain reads EPEVTQTPSHQVTQMGQEVILRCVPISNHLYFYWYRQILGQKVEFLVSFYNNEISEKSEIFDDQFSVERPDGSNFTLKIRSTKLEDSAMYFCASNLGGTGELFFGEGSRLTVL.

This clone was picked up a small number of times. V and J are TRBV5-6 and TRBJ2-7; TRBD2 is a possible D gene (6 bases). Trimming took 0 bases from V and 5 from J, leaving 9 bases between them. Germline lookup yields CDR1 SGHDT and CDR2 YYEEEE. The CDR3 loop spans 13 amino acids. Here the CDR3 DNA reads TGTGCCAGCAGCTTGGGAGCGGGTAACGAGCAGTACTTC. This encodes CASSLGAGNEQYF.

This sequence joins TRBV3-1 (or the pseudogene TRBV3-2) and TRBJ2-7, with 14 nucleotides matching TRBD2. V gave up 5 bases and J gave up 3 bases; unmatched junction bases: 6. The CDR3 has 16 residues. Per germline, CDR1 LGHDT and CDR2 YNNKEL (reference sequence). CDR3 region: CASSLGTSGSLYEQYF. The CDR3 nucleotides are TGTGCCAGCAGCTTAGGGACTAGCGGGAGCCTCTACGAGCAGTACTTC.